The next 25 T cell receptor beta chains were all read from a single sample in a study of human CD8 memory T cell subsets. UMI-labeled 5' RACE generated the TCR beta libraries. TCRdb re-analyzed the 5' RACE reads; it lists each CDR3 protein once, without DNA. Seen in this sample are almost 5,500 distinct CDR3 sequences; the ten most common clones hold around 39%. The sequenced sample was CD8+ effector memory T cells (TEM) sorted from PBMCs. Subset reported: effector memory CD8 T cells, CCR7- CD45RO+ CD95+. Receptor source: a human donor in good health.

Frequency places this clonotype as medium-sized. This chain uses TRBV5-1 with TRBJ1-1. The CDR3 spans 16 residues. Per the germline V gene, CDR1 is SGHRS and CDR2 is YFSETQ. The CDR3 here is CASSPVSNSMNTEAFF.

This chain joins TRBV10-1 and TRBJ2-3; TCRdb reports TRBD2, a call that lacks DNA to check it against. This CDR3 is 17 amino acids long. The germline gives CDR1 WNHNN, CDR2 SYGVQD (reference sequence). The CDR3 spells CASSEVRSGGTTDTQYF.

J is TRBJ2-1 and V is TRBV3-1; the D gene TCRdb calls, TRBD2, cannot be checked with no DNA. CDR1 LGHDT and CDR2 YNNKEL come from the germline V gene (reference sequence). CDR3 length: 16 residues. CDR3 sequence: CASSPKGLNSYNEQFF.

V is TRBV12-3 or TRBV12-4 and J is TRBJ2-5; the TCRdb call, TRBD1, lacks DNA for checking. The CDR3 length is 12 residues. The CDR3 is CASRYREETQYF.

The chain links TRBV19 to TRBJ2-3. This CDR3 is 14 amino acids long. Germline V CDR1 and CDR2: LNHDA, SQIVND (reference sequence). The CDR3 here is CASSFRHLTDTQYF.

Judged by frequency, this clonotype is medium-sized. The chain employs TRBV7-6 and TRBJ2-7; the D call of TRBD1 rests on TCRdb alone, since no DNA is present to check it. The CDR3 sequence is 14 residues long. Per the germline V gene, CDR1 is SGHVS and CDR2 is FNYEAQ. This chain's CDR3 is CASSLGGASGEQYF. The complete variable domain, with remaining parts taken from reference TRBV7-6 and TRBJ2-7, reads GAGVSQSPRYKVTKRGQDVALRCDPISGHVSLYWYRQALGQGPEFLTYFNYEAQQDKSGLPNDRFSAERPEGSISTLTIQRTEQRDSAMYRCASSLGGASGEQYFGPGTRLTVT.

The genes are TRBV28 and TRBJ2-2; absent DNA, TCRdb's TRBD2 call cannot be checked. The germline V gene has CDR1 MDHEN and CDR2 SYDVKM. The CDR3 extends over 14 amino acids. The CDR3 spells CASSLTLAGGELFF.

This chain joins TRBV9 and TRBJ2-7; with no DNA, the TCRdb D assignment of TRBD1 cannot be verified. The germline V gene encodes CDR1 SGDLS and CDR2 YYNGEE. The CDR3 has 13 residues. This CDR3 reads CASSAPPGNEQYF.

The rearrangement uses TRBV10-3 and TRBJ1-3. Germline CDR1 and CDR2: ENHRY and SYGVKD. The CDR3 is 15 residues long. The CDR3 loop is CAISPGQGTGNTIYF.

The chain is built from TRBV5-5 and TRBJ2-7; TCRdb designates TRBD2, a call that cannot be tested without DNA. The CDR3 is made up of 14 amino acids. Germline V CDR1 and CDR2: SGHKS, YYEKEE (reference sequence). CDR3 loop: CASSFFLAGYEQYF.

This chain joins TRBV7-9 and TRBJ2-7. Germline lookup yields CDR1 SEHNR and CDR2 FQNEAQ (reference sequence). The CDR3 length is 12 residues. The CDR3 loop reads CASSSVDYEQYF.

The chain recombines TRBV15 with TRBJ2-1; TCRdb designates TRBD1, a call that cannot be tested without DNA. Germline V gene lookup returns CDR1 LNHNV and CDR2 YYDKDF (reference sequence). CDR3 length: 15 residues. The CDR3 reads CATSTGTGLYNEQFF. Based on the CDR3 plus reference TRBV15 and TRBJ2-1, the full variable domain is DAMVIQNPRYQVTQFGKPVTLSCSQTLNHNVMYWYQQKSSQAPKLLFHYYDKDFNNEADTPDNFQSRRPNTSFCFLDIRSPGLGDTAMYLCATSTGTGLYNEQFFGPGTRLTVL.

The chain's CDR3 is CASSQKGPPYNEQFF. This chain joins TRBV3-1 and TRBJ2-1; the D gene TCRdb calls, TRBD2, cannot be checked with no DNA. Germline-derived CDR1 and CDR2 are LGHDT and YNNKEL (reference sequence). The CDR3 has 15 amino acids.

V and J are TRBV27 and TRBJ1-6. Germline V gives CDR1 MNHEY, CDR2 SMNVEV (reference sequence). This CDR3 has 17 amino acids. CDR3 amino acids: CASSLSTESSYNSPLHF.

Considering frequency, this clonotype is medium-sized. This chain joins TRBV20-1 and TRBJ2-7. This CDR3 is 13 amino acids long. Germline-derived CDR1 and CDR2 are DFQATT and SNEGSKA (reference sequence). The CDR3 sequence: CSARGRVEYEQYF.

The CDR3 spells CASRPSENYEQYF. V and J are TRBV10-2 and TRBJ2-7. CDR1 is WSHSY and CDR2 is SAAADI in the germline V gene. The CDR3 is made up of 13 amino acids.

The gene calls are TRBV18 and TRBJ2-1; TCRdb selects TRBD1, and the lack of DNA leaves this call unchecked. The germline V gene has CDR1 KGHSH and CDR2 LQKENI. The CDR3 extends over 15 amino acids. The CDR3 here is CASSPGQDSYNEQFF.

The V and J genes are TRBV12-3 or TRBV12-4 and TRBJ2-2; TCRdb lists TRBD1, though no DNA is available to test this call. The CDR3 runs 15 residues. CDR3 in amino acids: CASRSGQGSTGELFF.

The chain uses TRBV5-4 and TRBJ2-7; the D call from TCRdb, TRBD2, cannot be confirmed without DNA. The CDR3 covers 13 residues. Per germline, CDR1 SGHNT and CDR2 YYREEE (reference sequence). This CDR3 is CASRGDLGYEQYF.

CDR3 amino acids: CASSDLAGGPSYNEQFF. This chain connects TRBV2 to TRBJ2-1; the TCRdb D gene call, TRBD2, has no DNA to confirm it. The CDR3 runs to 17 residues. Looked up from germline, CDR1 is SNHLY and CDR2 is FYNNEI.

The rearrangement links TRBV5-4 to TRBJ2-1; TCRdb lists TRBD1, though no DNA is available to test this call. Germline assignment: CDR1 SGHNT and CDR2 YYREEE (reference sequence). The CDR3 length is 17 residues. This chain's CDR3 is CASSLGYGTGVNNEQFF.

The gene calls are TRBV6-1 and TRBJ2-4; absent DNA, TCRdb's TRBD1 call cannot be checked. Germline loops: CDR1 MNHNS, CDR2 SASEGT. The CDR3 is 15 amino acids. Here the CDR3 reads CASSEDGGGVNIQYF.

This chain connects TRBV7-9 to TRBJ2-1; absent DNA, TCRdb's TRBD2 call cannot be checked. CDR3 length equals 21 residues. Germline values: CDR1 SEHNR, CDR2 FQNEAQ (reference sequence). The CDR3 spells CASSLAQGVRDSRKSYNEQFF.

The rearrangement joins TRBV30 to TRBJ2-7. CDR1 is GTSNPN, CDR2 SVGIG, per germline (reference sequence). The CDR3 runs 14 residues. CDR3 in amino acids: CAWSEPGSSYEQYF.

The V and J genes are TRBV23-1 and TRBJ1-2; as DNA is missing, the TRBD1 call by TCRdb cannot be tested. TRBV23-1 is flagged as an ORF with uncertain function. The CDR3 runs 17 residues. The CDR3 is CASSPEQGLKANYGYTF.